This is a list of T cell receptor beta chains from one sample in a study of Ad26.COV2.S vaccination and SARS-CoV-2 variants. Sequenced by immunoSEQ multiplex PCR; TCRdb stores in-frame clones only, minus some. Seen here are hundreds of thousands of clones, more than 75% observed once, and the top ten hold around 3.3%. The sequences come from peripheral blood, collected in a trial of Ad26.COV2.S vaccine versus placebo. All receptors come from a person between 18 and 65 years old who received the Ad26.COV2.S COVID-19 vaccine or a placebo. The CDR3 runs from the conserved cysteine through the conserved F or W. The D gene is left open where the match is weak. Not all rows give a size; the values are once, few, many and, for expanded clones, a class.

j_call d_call clone_size v_call cdr3_aa cdr3_nt
TRBJ2-2 . . TRBV28 CASSSARTGELFF TGTGCCAGCAGTTCCGCTAGAACCGGGGAGCTGTTTTTT
TRBJ1-5 TRBD1 . TRBV5-1 CASSPTGSNQPQHF TGCGCCAGCAGCCCGACAGGGAGCAATCAGCCCCAGCATTTT
TRBJ1-2 TRBD1 . TRBV3-1/TRBV3-2 CASSQAAGTGFIHGYTF TGTGCCAGCAGCCAAGCAGCTGGGACAGGGTTTATTCATGGCTACACCTTC
TRBJ1-2 . . TRBV9 CASSVATSPHPGTF TGTGCCAGCAGCGTAGCTACGTCACCCCACCCGGGGACCTTC
TRBJ1-3 . . TRBV4-3 CASSQDRTSERNTIYF TGCGCCAGCAGCCAAGACCGGACGTCCGAGCGAAACACCATATATTTT
TRBJ2-7 TRBD1 . TRBV30 CAWSDVRTGGVGEQYF TGTGCCTGGAGTGACGTCCGGACAGGGGGCGTTGGCGAGCAGTACTTC
TRBJ2-3 TRBD1 . TRBV7-8 CASSPRTGGTDTQYF TGTGCCAGCAGCCCGAGGACAGGGGGCACAGATACGCAGTATTTT
TRBJ1-5 . . TRBV2 CASSESIGSSQPQHF TGTGCCAGCAGTGAAAGTATAGGGTCGAGCCAGCCCCAGCATTTT
TRBJ2-5 TRBD1 once TRBV11-2 CASSLDRGVRLIETQYF TGTGCCAGCAGCTTGGACAGGGGGGTTAGGTTGATAGAGACCCAGTACTTC
TRBJ1-5 TRBD1 . TRBV7-8 CASRSGQGEGNQPQHF TGTGCCAGCAGATCGGGGCAGGGGGAAGGAAATCAGCCCCAGCATTTT
TRBJ1-3 TRBD1 . TRBV15 CATSGTGMGGSGNTIYF TGTGCCACCAGCGGGACAGGTATGGGCGGCTCTGGAAACACCATATATTTT
TRBJ1-4 TRBD1 few TRBV9 CASSVGQGVGKLFF TGTGCCAGCAGCGTGGGACAGGGGGTCGGCAAACTGTTTTTT
TRBJ1-2 TRBD1 . TRBV18 CASSPDGRGRFYGYTF TGTGCCAGCTCACCAGATGGCAGGGGGCGGTTCTATGGCTACACCTTC
TRBJ2-5 . few TRBV4-3 CASSQDPTGTWETQYF TGCGCCAGCAGCCAAGATCCGACAGGGACTTGGGAGACCCAGTACTTC
TRBJ2-5 . . TRBV5-1 CASFDTLGATQYF TGCGCCAGCTTCGACACCCTCGGAGCGACCCAGTACTTC
TRBJ1-6 TRBD1 . TRBV9 CASSVAWGQGSSPLHF TGTGCCAGCAGCGTAGCTTGGGGACAGGGGTCTTCACCCCTCCACTTT
TRBJ1-2 . . TRBV11-2 CASSFGVIHGYTF TGTGCCAGCAGCTTTGGGGTAATCCATGGCTACACCTTC
TRBJ2-3 . once TRBV7-2 CASSLAAADTQYF TGTGCCAGCAGCTTAGCGGCCGCAGATACGCAGTATTTT
TRBJ2-4 . . TRBV5-1 CASSLEFQNIQYF TGCGCCAGCAGCTTGGAGTTCCAAAACATTCAGTACTTC
TRBJ1-1 . . TRBV28 CASSLTRRDLNTEAFF TGTGCCAGCAGTTTAACGCGCAGGGATTTGAACACTGAAGCTTTCTTT
TRBJ2-5 . . TRBV28 CASSFRKVQGQETQYF TGTGCCAGCAGTTTTAGGAAGGTTCAGGGTCAAGAGACCCAGTACTTC
TRBJ1-4 . . TRBV5-8 CASSLPGGLGEKLFF TGTGCCAGCAGCTTGCCCGGGGGTCTCGGTGAAAAACTGTTTTTT
TRBJ2-1 . . TRBV10-1 CAYRSPGTHYNEQFF TGCGCCTACCGGTCCCCCGGGACCCATTACAATGAGCAGTTCTTC
TRBJ1-6 . . TRBV7-2 CASSLVQTGSSPLHF TGTGCCAGCAGCTTAGTACAAACAGGGAGTTCACCCCTCCACTTT
TRBJ1-2 TRBD1 . TRBV18 CASSPIGTGGYGYTF TGTGCCAGCTCACCTATTGGGACAGGGGGTTATGGCTACACCTTC
TRBJ1-2 . . TRBV7-8 CASSESSDRNYGYTF TGTGCCAGCAGCGAGTCCTCTGACAGGAACTATGGCTACACCTTC
TRBJ2-7 . . TRBV6-5 CASSYKGFYEQYF TGTGCCAGCAGTTACAAGGGGTTCTACGAGCAGTACTTC
TRBJ2-7 . . TRBV30 CAWRAGSPGPAAYEQYF TGTGCCTGGAGGGCAGGTTCACCGGGACCCGCCGCCTACGAGCAGTACTTC
TRBJ2-3 . few TRBV7-9 CASSLGGEADTQYF TGTGCCAGCAGCTTAGGGGGGGAGGCAGATACGCAGTATTTT
TRBJ2-1 TRBD2 . TRBV3-1/TRBV3-2 CASSPRGDFYNEQFF TGTGCCAGCAGCCCCCGGGGGGATTTCTACAATGAGCAGTTCTTC
TRBJ1-1 . . TRBV4-1 CASSQDAGVTEAFF TGCGCCAGCAGCCAAGATGCAGGGGTCACTGAAGCTTTCTTT
TRBJ2-2 . . TRBV11-2 CASSRDDTGELFF TGTGCCAGCAGTCGGGATGACACCGGGGAGCTGTTTTTT
TRBJ2-3 . . TRBV4-1 CASRGTADTQYF TGCGCCAGCAGGGGGACTGCAGATACGCAGTATTTT
TRBJ2-1 . . TRBV3-1/TRBV3-2 CASSQGRREQFF TGTGCCAGCAGCCAAGGACGACGCGAGCAGTTCTTC
TRBJ2-3 TRBD2 once TRBV25-1 CASSVGGVVDTQYF TGTGCCAGCAGTGTGGGAGGGGTTGTAGATACGCAGTATTTT
TRBJ2-3 TRBD2 once TRBV7-6 CASSPTGTSGRGATQYF TGTGCCAGCAGTCCCACGGGGACTAGCGGGAGGGGCGCTACGCAGTATTTT
TRBJ2-1 . . TRBV5-1 CASSLQPYSYNEQFF TGCGCCAGCAGCCTACAGCCCTACTCCTACAATGAGCAGTTCTTC
TRBJ2-4 TRBD2 . TRBV11-2 CASRNRGVAKNIQYF TGTGCCAGCAGGAACCGGGGGGTAGCCAAAAACATTCAGTACTTC
TRBJ2-7 TRBD2 . TRBV5-4 CASSLGASGIYEQYF TGTGCCAGCAGCTTAGGTGCTAGCGGGATCTACGAGCAGTACTTC
TRBJ2-7 TRBD2 . TRBV2 CASTSWREGLEQYF TGTGCCAGCACGAGCTGGCGGGAGGGTCTCGAGCAGTACTTC
TRBJ2-5 TRBD2 . TRBV6-5 CASSPGTRAQETQYF TGTGCCAGCAGCCCCGGGACTAGAGCCCAAGAGACCCAGTACTTC
TRBJ2-1 . . TRBV27 CASTIGPYNEQFF TGTGCCAGCACAATAGGCCCCTACAATGAGCAGTTCTTC
TRBJ1-3 . . TRBV27 CASSFGASGNTIYF TGTGCCAGCAGTTTCGGGGCCTCTGGAAACACCATATATTTT
TRBJ2-7 . . TRBV5-4 CASSRPGDYYEQYF TGTGCCAGCAGCCGACCGGGCGACTACTACGAGCAGTACTTC
TRBJ1-1 TRBD1 . TRBV5-1 CASSIESPGQGSGAFF TGCGCCAGCAGCATCGAGTCTCCGGGACAGGGATCTGGAGCTTTCTTT
TRBJ2-3 . . TRBV27 CASSHPLISTDTQYF TGTGCCAGCAGTCACCCCCTAATAAGCACAGATACGCAGTATTTT
TRBJ2-1 TRBD2 . TRBV2 CASSGATSGSGNEQFF TGTGCCAGCAGTGGGGCAACTAGCGGGAGCGGCAATGAGCAGTTCTTC